These 20 T cell receptor beta chains came from one sample sequenced in a study of sequential checkpoint blockade in melanoma (dated by TCRdb to between 2019 and 2020). Preparation of the library involved the immunoSEQ multiplex PCR assay. TCRdb's version of the immuneACCESS table is confined to in-frame rearrangements and falls short of the full clone set. An unresolved V gene accounts for under half of the shortfall where checked; the remainder is of unknown origin. The sample includes more than 5,000 clones, with 75% observed a single time. The ten biggest clones cover 45% to 60% of the sample. The treatment or condition label, read with the paper, signifies: randomized to nivolumab then ipilimumab (arm A) or the reverse (arm B). The input for sequencing was CD8+ T cells sorted from blood (inferred from file names), taken from a patient given nivolumab and ipilimumab in sequence. These receptors were taken from a human patient with melanoma. Some clones in this sample may be carry-over from other donors' samples.

Only a few counts were recorded for this clone. J is TRBJ1-5 and V is TRBV10-3; a possible D gene is TRBD1 (6 bases). The CDR3 contains 13 residues. Germline V gene lookup returns CDR1 ENHRY and CDR2 SYGVKD. The V end lost 11 bases, the J end lost 5 bases, and 16 bases lay between the germline ends. The CDR3 is CASRGTSDQPQHF. The CDR3 DNA reads as TGTGCCTCAAGGGGGACTAGTGATCAGCCCCAGCATTTT.

The CDR3 is CASSFGFSDGYTF. For the CDR3, the DNA is TGTGCCAGTAGTTTCGGGTTTTCTGATGGCTACACCTTC. This chain links TRBV19 with TRBJ1-2; D is ambiguous. The CDR3 is 13 amino acids. Germline CDR1 and CDR2: LNHDA and SQIVND (reference sequence). Deletions cut 5 bases from V and 6 bases from J, with 13 bases between.

This clone was observed a single time. J is TRBJ1-4 and V is TRBV9; possibly TRBD1 for D (5 bases). This CDR3 spans 15 amino acids. Germline V gene data show CDR1 as SGDLS and CDR2 as YYNGEE. The V end lost 0 bases, the J end lost 6 bases, and 12 bases lay between the germline ends. The CDR3 region is CASSVASDRDEKLFF. The CDR3 DNA reads as TGTGCCAGCAGCGTAGCTTCCGACAGAGATGAAAAACTGTTTTTT.

The chain is built from TRBV25-1 and TRBJ1-1; TRBD1 matches at 7 bases. This CDR3 has 14 amino acids. The V and J ends lost 6 bases and 1 base, in that order; junction bases with no gene match: 5. Germline V lookup: CDR1 MGHDK, CDR2 SYGVNS. Here the CDR3 DNA reads TGTGCCAGCAGCGCCGACAGGGAGAACACTGAAGCTTTCTTT. Amino acids: CASSADRENTEAFF.

In its sample, this clone was seen a few times. The rearrangement uses TRBV7-9 and TRBJ1-3; 9 bases fit TRBD1. The CDR3 runs 17 residues. Trimming at V came to 2 bases and at J to 0 bases, leaving 5 bases not matched to a gene. Germline V lookup: CDR1 SEHNR, CDR2 FQNEAQ (reference sequence). The CDR3: CASSLRDRVSSGNTIYF. The CDR3 DNA is TGTGCCAGCAGCTTACGGGACAGGGTATCCTCTGGAAACACCATATATTTT.

V and J are TRBV9 and TRBJ2-1, with TRBD1 matching 12 bases. The CDR3 length is 15 residues. Germline assignment: CDR1 SGDLS and CDR2 YYNGEE. J lost 8 bases, V lost 3 bases, and 6 bases had no gene match. Here the CDR3 reads CASSASGTGGHEQFF. CDR3 DNA: TGTGCCAGCAGCGCCTCCGGGACAGGGGGCCATGAGCAGTTCTTC. The variable domain in full, with the rest retrieved from reference TRBV9 and TRBJ2-1, is DSGVTQTPKHLITATGQRVTLRCSPRSGDLSVYWYQQSLDQGLQFLIQYYNGEERAKGNILERFSAQQFPDLHSELNLSSLELGDSALYFCASSASGTGGHEQFFGPGTRLTVL.

This clone came up a few times. The chain is built from TRBV19 and TRBJ1-2; D is unresolved. Trimming left V 4 bases short and J 6 bases short, with 12 bases between. The germline CDR1 and CDR2 sequences are LNHDA and SQIVND (reference sequence). The CDR3 is 13 residues long. CDR3 protein: CASSKWLGDGYTF. The CDR3 DNA reads as TGTGCCAGTAGTAAGTGGCTAGGCGATGGCTACACCTTC.

The chain employs TRBV7-6 and TRBJ2-7; 11 bases line up with TRBD1. The CDR3 contains 14 residues. V was clipped by 7 bases and J by 2 bases; unmatched bases: 4. Per germline, CDR1 SGHVS and CDR2 FNYEAQ. This CDR3 reads CASTQGQGAYEQYF. CDR3 in DNA: TGTGCCAGCACCCAGGGACAGGGGGCCTACGAGCAGTACTTC.

The chain employs TRBV9 and TRBJ1-2; 7 positions agree with TRBD1. The CDR3 loop spans 13 amino acids. Germline values: CDR1 SGDLS, CDR2 YYNGEE. Trimming cost V 3 bases and J 3 bases; bases outside gene matches: 2. Here the CDR3 reads CASSAGGHYGYTF. The DNA of the CDR3 is TGTGCCAGCAGCGCAGGGGGACACTATGGCTACACCTTC.

This chain joins TRBV7-6 and TRBJ2-3; 8 positions agree with TRBD1. J lost 2 bases, V lost 2 bases, and 3 bases had no gene match. CDR1 is SGHVS and CDR2 is FNYEAQ in the germline V gene. The length of the CDR3 is 15 residues. This CDR3 reads CASSLLDRDTDTQYF. The CDR3 bases are TGTGCCAGCAGCTTATTGGACAGGGACACAGATACGCAGTATTTT.

This clone has a single count. The V and J genes are TRBV5-1 and TRBJ1-5, with no clear D. Germline loops: CDR1 SGHRS, CDR2 YFSETQ. Trimming took 1 base from V and 6 from J, leaving 8 bases between them. The CDR3 has 13 amino acids. CDR3 bases: TGCGCCAGCAGCTTGAGAGGGCCTCAGCCCCAGCATTTT. Its translation: CASSLRGPQPQHF.

This chain uses TRBV7-9 with TRBJ1-2, with 8 bases matching TRBD1. The CDR3 has 14 amino acids. Germline V lookup: CDR1 SEHNR, CDR2 FQNEAQ (reference sequence). After removal of 7 bases from V and 4 bases from J, the junction contained 8 bases not matched to a gene. The CDR3 DNA follows: TGTGCCAGCACCCCACAGGGGGTAGTCTATGGCTACACCTTC. Encoded protein: CASTPQGVVYGYTF.

V gene TRBV20-1 combines with J gene TRBJ1-2; TRBD1 agrees at 7 bases. The germline V gene encodes CDR1 DFQATT and CDR2 SNEGSKA (reference sequence). The J segment lost 8 bases and the V segment lost 8 bases, leaving 5 bases of the junction unmatched. The CDR3 has 10 residues. CDR3 sequence reads: CSTDRQGYTF. In nucleotides, the CDR3 is TGCAGTACGGACAGGCAAGGCTACACCTTC.

The table lists this clone with a few counts. The V gene is TRBV15, the J gene TRBJ2-5; D may be TRBD2 (5 bases). CDR1 LNHNV and CDR2 YYDKDF come from the germline V gene (reference sequence). This CDR3 comprises 16 residues. V lost 0 bases to trimming and J lost 2 bases, with 13 bases between them. The CDR3 reads CATSRDEGEHQETQYF. The CDR3 DNA reads TGTGCCACCAGCAGAGACGAGGGAGAGCATCAAGAGACCCAGTACTTC.

This clone has only a few counts. The rearrangement joins TRBV7-9 to TRBJ1-2; D is perhaps TRBD1 (6 bases). V lost 5 bases, J lost 4 bases, and 14 bases lay in between. This CDR3 is built from 14 residues. The germline gives CDR1 SEHNR, CDR2 FQNEAQ (reference sequence). The CDR3 DNA reads TGTGCCAGCAGCCCCCGTTGGGACACCTATGGCTACACCTTC. Translation: CASSPRWDTYGYTF.

The chain combines TRBV5-1 with TRBJ2-7, with 11 bases identical to TRBD2. CDR3 length: 15 residues. The V and J ends lost 4 bases and 2 bases, in that order; junction bases with no gene match: 5. Germline V lookup: CDR1 SGHRS, CDR2 YFSETQ. In DNA, the CDR3 is TGCGCCAGCAGCCCGCGACTAGCGGGGCCCTACGAGCAGTACTTC. Protein: CASSPRLAGPYEQYF.

The V call is TRBV10-3, the J call TRBJ2-1, with D possibly matching TRBD2 (6 bases). Germline-derived CDR1 and CDR2 are ENHRY and SYGVKD. Trimming removed 0 bases at V and 1 base at J, with 10 bases between. The CDR3 spans 16 residues. CDR3 loop: CAISESMAGSYNEQFF. CDR3 nucleotides: TGTGCCATCAGTGAGTCAATGGCGGGGTCCTACAATGAGCAGTTCTTC.

The chain combines TRBV19 with TRBJ1-1, with TRBD1 matching 7 bases. CDR1 LNHDA and CDR2 SQIVND come from the germline V gene (reference sequence). The V gene end was trimmed by 7 bases and the J gene end by 1 base; junction bases not matched to a gene: 6. This CDR3 is 14 amino acids long. The CDR3 region is CASTQTGWNTEAFF. Written as DNA, the CDR3 is TGTGCCAGTACCCAGACAGGGTGGAACACTGAAGCTTTCTTT.

Details on this clone: Other DNA sequences from this sample encode an identical CDR3 as well. This rearrangement joins TRBV6-5 to TRBJ1-5; D is uncertain. CDR1 and CDR2 from the germline V gene are MNHEY and SVGAGI. The CDR3 contains 15 residues. With 3 bases removed from V and 0 bases from J, the gap between germline ends came to 9 bases. CDR3 sequence reads: CASSYRQDSNQPQHF. CDR3 sequence (DNA): TGTGCCAGCAGTTATCGGCAGGATAGCAATCAGCCCCAGCATTTT.

This clone was detected only a few times. The chain carries TRBV30 and TRBJ1-4, with a tentative D call TRBD1 (6 bases). The V and J ends lost 6 bases and 1 base respectively, with 15 bases between them. CDR3 size: 15 residues. Looked up from germline, CDR1 is GTSNPN and CDR2 is SVGIG (reference sequence). CDR3 bases: TGTGCCTGCCCGTCCGAACAGGGAACTAATGAAAAACTGTTTTTT. Its protein is CACPSEQGTNEKLFF. The variable domain in full, with the rest retrieved from reference TRBV30 and TRBJ1-4, is SQTIHQWPATLVQPVGSPLSLECTVEGTSNPNLYWYRQAAGRGLQLLFYSVGIGQISSEVPQNLSASRPQDRQFILSSKKLLLSDSGFYLCACPSEQGTNEKLFFGSGTQLSVL.